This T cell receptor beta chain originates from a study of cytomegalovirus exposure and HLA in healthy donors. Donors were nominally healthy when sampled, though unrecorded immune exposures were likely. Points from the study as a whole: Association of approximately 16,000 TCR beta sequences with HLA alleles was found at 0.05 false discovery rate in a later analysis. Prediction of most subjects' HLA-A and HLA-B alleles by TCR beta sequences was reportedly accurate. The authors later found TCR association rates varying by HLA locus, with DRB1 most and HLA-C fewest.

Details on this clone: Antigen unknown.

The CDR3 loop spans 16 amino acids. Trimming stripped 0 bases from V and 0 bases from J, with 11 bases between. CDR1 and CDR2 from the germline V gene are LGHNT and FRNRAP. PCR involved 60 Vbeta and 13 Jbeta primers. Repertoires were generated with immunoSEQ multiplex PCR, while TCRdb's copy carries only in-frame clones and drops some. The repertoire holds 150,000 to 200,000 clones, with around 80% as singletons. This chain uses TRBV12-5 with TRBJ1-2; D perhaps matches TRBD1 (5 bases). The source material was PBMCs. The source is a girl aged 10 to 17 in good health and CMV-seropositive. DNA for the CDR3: TGTGCTAGTGGTTTGGTACTTGGCAGGGCTAACTATGGCTACACCTTC. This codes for CASGLVLGRANYGYTF.